This T cell receptor (beta chain) was sequenced in a study of cytomegalovirus exposure and HLA in healthy donors. Study outcomes and limitations: Presence/absence comparisons presumed near-even sequencing depth among donors. A later analysis linked a missense DCLRE1C variant to TCR beta V- and J-gene trimming. Sequencing likely generated an artifact that appeared as a cluster of highly shared sequence variants.

Use of 60 Vbeta and 13 Jbeta primers characterized the PCR. Clones were read by immunoSEQ multiplex PCR, and TCRdb kept only the in-frame ones, dropping some. The sample lists 130,000 or so clones, over 75% occurring once. A word on this clone: Its matching antigen is unknown.

The CDR3 covers 15 residues. The V end lost 1 base, the J end lost 4 bases, and 8 bases lay between the germline ends. CDR1 and CDR2 from the germline V gene are LGHNA and YSLEER. V and J are TRBV4-3 and TRBJ1-6; D is ambiguous. The sample taken for sequencing was PBMCs. The receptor comes from a woman under 30 in good health and CMV-seronegative. The CDR3 nucleotides read TGCGCCAGCAGCCAAGGGGAGAGGTATAATTCACCCCTCCACTTT. It translates to CASSQGERYNSPLHF.